These 8 T cell receptor beta chains originate from one sample sequenced in a study of Ad26.COV2.S vaccination and SARS-CoV-2 variants. Repertoires were generated with immunoSEQ multiplex PCR, while TCRdb's copy carries only in-frame clones and drops some. The table has about 350,000 clones, about 85% seen once. Noted treatment: some 20 received Ad26.COV2.S at low or high dose, single or two shots; about 5 received placebo; per-sample allocation not given. After the first vaccine or placebo injection, samples were drawn on day 63. This specimen consisted of peripheral blood, obtained in a trial of Ad26.COV2.S vaccine versus placebo. Source of these receptors: a person between 18 and 65 years old who received the Ad26.COV2.S COVID-19 vaccine or a placebo.

The chain is built from TRBV6-5 and TRBJ1-2; unclear D gene. The V gene's germline CDR1 is MNHEY and CDR2 SVGAGI. This CDR3 is 11 amino acids long. This CDR3 reads CATQERDGYTF. CDR3 sequence (DNA): TGTGCTACTCAGGAAAGGGATGGCTACACCTTC.

Here the CDR3 reads CAWSASGHAFF. CDR3 nucleotides: TGTGCCTGGAGTGCCTCCGGGCACGCTTTCTTT. This chain links TRBV30 with TRBJ1-1; D is uncertain. From germline, CDR1 is GTSNPN and CDR2 SVGIG (reference sequence). Deletions cut 1 base from V and 11 bases from J, with 11 bases between. CDR3 length: 11 residues.

J is TRBJ2-2 and V is TRBV11-3; D is ambiguous. CDR1 and CDR2 (germline): SGHNT, YENEEA. This CDR3 has 14 residues. V dropped 1 base and J dropped 8 bases, with 11 bases sitting between them. CDR3 protein: CASSLVAVHGELFF. The CDR3 DNA follows: TGTGCCAGCAGCTTAGTGGCAGTTCATGGGGAGCTGTTTTTT.

This clone has more than one count but fewer than ten. The rearrangement links TRBV3-1 (or the pseudogene TRBV3-2) to TRBJ1-3, with D hard to call. CDR3 length equals 15 residues. Germline values: CDR1 LGHDT, CDR2 YNNKEL (reference sequence). Trimming shortened V by 5 bases and J by 0 bases, and 11 bases separated the two germline ends. In nucleotides, the CDR3 is TGTGCCAGCAGCTACAGCGTAGACTCTGGAAACACCATATATTTT. Translated: CASSYSVDSGNTIYF.

This chain joins TRBV10-2 and TRBJ2-7; D call uncertain. The ends were cut back, 1 base at V and 0 bases at J, with 4 bases in the middle. There are 13 residues in the CDR3. Germline V CDR1 and CDR2: WSHSY, SAAADI. CDR3 coding DNA: TGCGCCAGCAGTGAGTGGGGCTCCTACGAGCAGTACTTC. Translation gives CASSEWGSYEQYF.

V gene TRBV5-6 combines with J gene TRBJ1-3; maybe TRBD1 (5 bases). The germline V gene encodes CDR1 SGHDT and CDR2 YYEEEE. V gave up 3 bases and J gave up 0 bases, with 10 bases separating them. The CDR3 has 15 residues. As DNA, the CDR3 is TGTGCCAGCAGCTGGGGACTCCCCTCTGGAAACACCATATATTTT. Its translation is CASSWGLPSGNTIYF.

V usage is TRBV9 and J usage is TRBJ2-7, with TRBD1 matching over 7 bases. The CDR3 spans 14 residues. Germline values: CDR1 SGDLS, CDR2 YYNGEE. The V segment lost 4 bases and the J segment 3 bases; nucleotides outside the gene matches: 7. The DNA for the CDR3 is TGTGCCAGCAGCCCTCGGGACAGAAGCTACGAGCAGTACTTC. Its protein product is CASSPRDRSYEQYF.

The genes are TRBV5-5 and TRBJ2-7; 8 bases align to TRBD2. J lost 0 bases, V lost 2 bases, and 4 bases had no gene match. The length of the CDR3 is 15 residues. Per the germline V gene, CDR1 is SGHKS and CDR2 is YYEKEE (reference sequence). CDR3 sequence reads: CASSFGLAGSYEQYF. CDR3 in DNA: TGTGCCAGCAGCTTTGGGCTAGCGGGCTCCTACGAGCAGTACTTC.